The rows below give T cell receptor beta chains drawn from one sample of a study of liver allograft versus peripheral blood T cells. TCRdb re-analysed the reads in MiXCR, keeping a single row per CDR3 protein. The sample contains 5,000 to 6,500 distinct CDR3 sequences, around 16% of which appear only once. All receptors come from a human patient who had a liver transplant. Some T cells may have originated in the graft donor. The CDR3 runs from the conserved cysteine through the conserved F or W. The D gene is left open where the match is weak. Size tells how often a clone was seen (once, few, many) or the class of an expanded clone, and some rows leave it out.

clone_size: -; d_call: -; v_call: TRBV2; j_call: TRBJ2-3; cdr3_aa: CARTLDSSTDTQYF; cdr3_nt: TGTGCCAGAACTTTGGACAGCAGCACAGATACGCAGTATTTT
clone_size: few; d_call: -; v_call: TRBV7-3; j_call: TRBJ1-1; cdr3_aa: CASSLGGQGMNTEAFF; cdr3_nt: TGTGCCAGCAGCTTAGGGGGGCAGGGGATGAACACTGAAGCTTTCTTT
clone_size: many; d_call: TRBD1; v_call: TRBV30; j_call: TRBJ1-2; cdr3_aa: CAWSPTGDGYTF; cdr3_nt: TGTGCCTGGAGTCCGACAGGGGATGGCTACACCTTC
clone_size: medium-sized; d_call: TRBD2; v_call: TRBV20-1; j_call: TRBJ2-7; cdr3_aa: CSAREASGSAYEQYF; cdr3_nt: TGCAGTGCTAGAGAGGCTAGCGGGAGTGCATACGAGCAGTACTTC
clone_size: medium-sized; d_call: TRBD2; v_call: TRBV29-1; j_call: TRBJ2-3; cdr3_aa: CSVVFKRDTDTQYF; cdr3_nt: TGCAGCGTTGTTTTCAAGCGGGACACAGATACGCAGTATTTT
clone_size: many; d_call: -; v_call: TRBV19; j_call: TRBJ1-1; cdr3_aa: CASSIIENTEAFF; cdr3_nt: TGTGCCAGTAGTATTATTGAGAACACTGAAGCTTTCTTT
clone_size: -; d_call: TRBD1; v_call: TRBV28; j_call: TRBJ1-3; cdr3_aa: CASSSLGTEGNTIYF; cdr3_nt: TGTGCCAGCAGTTCGCTCGGGACAGAAGGAAACACCATATATTTT
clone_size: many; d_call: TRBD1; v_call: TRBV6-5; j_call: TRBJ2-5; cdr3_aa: CASSSGTGVGIGETQYF; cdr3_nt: TGTGCCAGCAGCTCCGGGACAGGGGTAGGAATCGGAGAGACCCAGTACTTC
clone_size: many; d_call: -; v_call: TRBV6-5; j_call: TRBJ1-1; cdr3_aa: CASSQPGQNTEAFF; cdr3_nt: TGTGCCAGCAGTCAACCGGGACAGAACACTGAAGCTTTCTTT
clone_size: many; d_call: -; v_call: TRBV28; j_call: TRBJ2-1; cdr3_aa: CASSLRDNSYNEQFF; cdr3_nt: TGTGCCAGCAGTTTAAGGGACAACTCCTACAATGAGCAGTTCTTC
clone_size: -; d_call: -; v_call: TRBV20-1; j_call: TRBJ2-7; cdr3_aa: CSAGNRLYEQYF; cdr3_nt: TGCAGTGCTGGAAACAGACTTTACGAGCAGTACTTC
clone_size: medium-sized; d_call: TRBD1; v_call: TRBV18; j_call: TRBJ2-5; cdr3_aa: CASSTRQGWRIETQYF; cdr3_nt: TGTGCCAGCTCAACTAGACAGGGTTGGCGCATAGAGACCCAGTACTTC
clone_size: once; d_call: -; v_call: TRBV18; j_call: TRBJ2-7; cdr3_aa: CVSSPESYEQYF; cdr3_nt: TGTGTCAGCTCACCAGAATCATACGAGCAGTACTTC
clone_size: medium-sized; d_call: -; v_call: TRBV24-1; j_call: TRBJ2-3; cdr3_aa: CATSDSQQQGWDTQYF; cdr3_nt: TGTGCCACCAGTGATTCACAGCAACAGGGTTGGGATACGCAGTATTTT
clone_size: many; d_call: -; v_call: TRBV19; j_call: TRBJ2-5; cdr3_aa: CASSIVGSVETQYF; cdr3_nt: TGTGCCAGTAGTATAGTAGGTAGCGTGGAGACCCAGTACTTC
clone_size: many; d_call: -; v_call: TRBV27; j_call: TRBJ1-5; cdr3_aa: CASSLRPSNQPQHF; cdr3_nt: TGTGCCAGCAGTCTAAGACCGAGCAATCAGCCCCAGCATTTT
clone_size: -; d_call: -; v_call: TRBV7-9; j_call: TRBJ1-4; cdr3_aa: CASSGAETGTVLTNEKLFF; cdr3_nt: TGTGCCAGCAGCGGGGCGGAAACAGGGACCGTTTTAACTAATGAAAAACTGTTTTTT
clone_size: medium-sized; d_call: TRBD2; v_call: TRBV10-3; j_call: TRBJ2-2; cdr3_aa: CAISEWREGTGELFF; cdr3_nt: TGTGCCATCAGTGAGTGGCGGGAGGGAACCGGGGAGCTGTTTTTT
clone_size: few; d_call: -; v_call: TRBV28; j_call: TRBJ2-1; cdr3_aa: CASSLGGSYNEQFF; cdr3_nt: TGTGCCAGCAGTTTAGGTGGCTCCTACAATGAGCAGTTCTTC
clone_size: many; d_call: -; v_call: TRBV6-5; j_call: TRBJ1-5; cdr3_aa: CASSYFAGRQPQHF; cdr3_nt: TGTGCCAGCAGTTACTTCGCAGGGCGTCAGCCCCAGCATTTT
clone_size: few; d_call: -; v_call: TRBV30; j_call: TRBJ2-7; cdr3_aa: CAWSLSFLYEQYF; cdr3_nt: TGTGCCTGGAGCCTGAGCTTCCTCTACGAGCAGTACTTC
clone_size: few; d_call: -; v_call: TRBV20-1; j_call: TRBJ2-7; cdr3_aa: CSPPRAAVESYEQYF; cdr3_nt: TGCAGTCCCCCCCGGGCCGCGGTCGAGTCCTACGAGCAGTACTTC
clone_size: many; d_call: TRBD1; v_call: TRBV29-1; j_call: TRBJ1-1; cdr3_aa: CSVAGGLGTEAFF; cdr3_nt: TGCAGCGTTGCAGGGGGCTTGGGCACTGAAGCTTTCTTT
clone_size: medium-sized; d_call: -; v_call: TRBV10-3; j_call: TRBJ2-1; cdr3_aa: CAISELSSGEQFF; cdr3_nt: TGTGCCATCAGTGAGTTGAGCTCGGGTGAGCAGTTCTTC
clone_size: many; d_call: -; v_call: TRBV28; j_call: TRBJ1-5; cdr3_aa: CASGVRDIYSNQPQHF; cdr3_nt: TGTGCCAGCGGTGTTAGGGACATCTATAGCAATCAGCCCCAGCATTTT
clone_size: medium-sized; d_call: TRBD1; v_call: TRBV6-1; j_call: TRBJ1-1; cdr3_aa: CASRTGIGNTEAFF; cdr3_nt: TGTGCCAGCAGGACAGGGATCGGAAACACTGAAGCTTTCTTT
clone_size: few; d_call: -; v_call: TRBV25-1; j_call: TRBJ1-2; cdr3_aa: CASSEYHGNYGYTF; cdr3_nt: TGTGCCAGCAGTGAATATCACGGGAACTATGGCTACACCTTC